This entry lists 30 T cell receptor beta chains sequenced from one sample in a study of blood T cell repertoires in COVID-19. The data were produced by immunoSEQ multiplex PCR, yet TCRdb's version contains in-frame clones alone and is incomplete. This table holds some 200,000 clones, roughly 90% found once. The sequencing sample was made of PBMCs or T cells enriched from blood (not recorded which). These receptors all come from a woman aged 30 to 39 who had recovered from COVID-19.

CDR3 DNA sequence: TGTGCCAGCAGTCGGGAGACCCTCAATCAGCCCCAGCATTTT. Its translation: CASSRETLNQPQHF. The rearrangement links TRBV28 to TRBJ1-5; no clear D. This CDR3 has 14 residues. Germline CDR1 MDHEN, CDR2 SYDVKM. V lost 5 bases, J lost 3 bases, and 11 bases lay in between.

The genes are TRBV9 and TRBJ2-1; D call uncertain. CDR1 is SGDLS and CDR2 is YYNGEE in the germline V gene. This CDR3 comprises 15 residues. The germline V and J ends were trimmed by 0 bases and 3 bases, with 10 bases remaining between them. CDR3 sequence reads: CASSVGGGNYNEQFF. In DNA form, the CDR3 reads TGTGCCAGCAGCGTAGGCGGCGGAAACTACAATGAGCAGTTCTTC.

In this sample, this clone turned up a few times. The CDR3 region is CASSKTVGQPNQPQHF. CDR3 sequence (DNA): TGTGCCAGTAGTAAAACGGTCGGACAACCCAATCAGCCCCAGCATTTT. The gene calls are TRBV19 and TRBJ1-5; D is possibly TRBD1 (5 bases). Germline V gene sequence: CDR1 LNHDA, CDR2 SQIVND (reference sequence). The V gene lost 4 bases and the J gene lost 3 bases, with 16 bases spanning the gap. The CDR3 sequence is 16 residues long.

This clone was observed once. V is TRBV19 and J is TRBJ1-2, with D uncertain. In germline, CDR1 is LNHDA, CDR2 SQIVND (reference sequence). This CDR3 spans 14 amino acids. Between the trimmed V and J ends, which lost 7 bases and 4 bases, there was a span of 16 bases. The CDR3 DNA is TGTGCCAGTACCCCAGGAGGACTGATCTATGGCTACACCTTC. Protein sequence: CASTPGGLIYGYTF.

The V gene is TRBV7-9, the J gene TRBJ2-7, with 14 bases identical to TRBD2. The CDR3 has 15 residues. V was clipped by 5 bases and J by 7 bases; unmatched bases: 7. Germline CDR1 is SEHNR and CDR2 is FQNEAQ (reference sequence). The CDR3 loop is CASSLGTSGSDEQYF. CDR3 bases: TGTGCCAGCAGCCTTGGGACTAGCGGGAGTGATGAGCAGTACTTC.

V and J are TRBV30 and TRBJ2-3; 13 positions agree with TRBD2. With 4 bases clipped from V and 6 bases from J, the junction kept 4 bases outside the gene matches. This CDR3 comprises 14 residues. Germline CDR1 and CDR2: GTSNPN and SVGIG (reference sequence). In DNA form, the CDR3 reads TGTGCCTGGACCCCGGGACTAGCGGGGGATACGCAGTATTTT. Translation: CAWTPGLAGDTQYF.

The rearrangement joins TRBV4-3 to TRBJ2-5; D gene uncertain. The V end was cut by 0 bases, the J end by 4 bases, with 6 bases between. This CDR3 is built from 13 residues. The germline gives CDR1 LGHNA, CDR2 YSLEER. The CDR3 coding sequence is TGCGCCAGCAGCCAAGATAGAAGAGAGACCCAGTACTTC. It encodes CASSQDRRETQYF.

DNA of the CDR3: TGTGCCAGCAGCCAAGGGGCGGCAGGGCATCAGCCCCAGCATTTT. This translates into CASSQGAAGHQPQHF. The chain combines TRBV3-1 (or the pseudogene TRBV3-2) with TRBJ1-5, with D perhaps matching TRBD1 (5 bases). Germline V CDR1 and CDR2: LGHDT, YNNKEL (reference sequence). Trimming shortened V by 1 base and J by 5 bases, and 12 bases separated the two germline ends. This CDR3 has 15 residues.

The CDR3, as DNA: TGTGCCAGTAGTAAACAGGGTGGTGGAGACTCACCCCTCCACTTT. Translation: CASSKQGGGDSPLHF. V usage is TRBV19 and J usage is TRBJ1-6, with D possibly being TRBD1 (6 bases). Germline values: CDR1 LNHDA, CDR2 SQIVND (reference sequence). V was pared by 4 bases and J by 10 bases, with 17 bases between. This CDR3 comprises 15 residues.

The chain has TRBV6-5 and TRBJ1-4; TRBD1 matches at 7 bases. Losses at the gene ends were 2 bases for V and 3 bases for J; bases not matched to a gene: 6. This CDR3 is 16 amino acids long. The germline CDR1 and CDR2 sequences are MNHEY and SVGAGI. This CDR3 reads CASSYGTGTANEKLFF. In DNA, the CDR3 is TGTGCCAGCAGTTACGGGACTGGGACAGCTAATGAAAAACTGTTTTTT.

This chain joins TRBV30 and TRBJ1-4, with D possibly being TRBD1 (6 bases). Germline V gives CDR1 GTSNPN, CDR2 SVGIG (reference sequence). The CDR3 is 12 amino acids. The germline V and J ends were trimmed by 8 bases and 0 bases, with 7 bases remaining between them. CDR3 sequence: CAAGATNEKLFF. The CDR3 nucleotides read TGTGCCGCAGGGGCAACTAATGAAAAACTGTTTTTT.

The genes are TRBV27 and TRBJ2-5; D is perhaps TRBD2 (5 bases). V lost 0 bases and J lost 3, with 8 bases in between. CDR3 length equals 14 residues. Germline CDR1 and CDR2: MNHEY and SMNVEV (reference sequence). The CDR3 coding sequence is TGTGCCAGCAGTTTATCCCTCGGGAAAGAGACCCAGTACTTC. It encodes CASSLSLGKETQYF.

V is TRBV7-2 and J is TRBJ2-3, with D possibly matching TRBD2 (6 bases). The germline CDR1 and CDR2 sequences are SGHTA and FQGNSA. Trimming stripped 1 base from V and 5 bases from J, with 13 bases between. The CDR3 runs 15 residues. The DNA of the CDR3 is TGTGCCAGCAGCTTAGAAGGGAGGCGAGGAGATACGCAGTATTTT. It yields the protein CASSLEGRRGDTQYF.

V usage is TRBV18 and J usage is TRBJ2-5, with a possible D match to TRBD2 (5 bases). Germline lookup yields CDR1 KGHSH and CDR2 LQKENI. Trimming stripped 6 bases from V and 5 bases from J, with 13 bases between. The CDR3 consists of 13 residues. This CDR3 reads CASSPNTGETQYF. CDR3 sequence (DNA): TGTGCCAGCTCTCCCAATACGGGGGAGACCCAGTACTTC.

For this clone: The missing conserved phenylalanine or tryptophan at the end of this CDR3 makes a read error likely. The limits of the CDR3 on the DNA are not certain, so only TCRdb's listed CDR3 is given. Here the CDR3 reads CASSQSRGGDSR. The chain couples TRBV23-1 to TRBJ1-4; the D call of TRBD1 is as the table states it, not checked on the DNA. TRBV23-1 is assigned to the ORF class and has an uncertain function. The CDR3 is 12 residues long, ends included.

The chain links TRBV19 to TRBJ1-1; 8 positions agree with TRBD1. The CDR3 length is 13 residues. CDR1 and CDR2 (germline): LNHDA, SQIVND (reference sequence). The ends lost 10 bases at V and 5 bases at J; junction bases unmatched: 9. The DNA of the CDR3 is TGTGCCACGGAACGACAGGGGAGGACTGAAGCTTTCTTT. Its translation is CATERQGRTEAFF.

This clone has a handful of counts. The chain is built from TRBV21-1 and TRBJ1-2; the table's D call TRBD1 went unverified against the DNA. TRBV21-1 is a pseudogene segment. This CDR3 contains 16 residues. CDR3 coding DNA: TGTGCCAGCAGAGACGATCCGGGACAGGACATCTATGGCTACACCTTC. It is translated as CASRDDPGQDIYGYTF.

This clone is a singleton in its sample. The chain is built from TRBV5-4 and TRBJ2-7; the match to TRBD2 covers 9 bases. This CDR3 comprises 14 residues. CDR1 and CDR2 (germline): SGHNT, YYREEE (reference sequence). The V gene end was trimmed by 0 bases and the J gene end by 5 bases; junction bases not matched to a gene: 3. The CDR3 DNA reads TGTGCCAGCAGCTTGGGCGGGAGGGCCAACGAGCAGTACTTC. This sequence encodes CASSLGGRANEQYF.

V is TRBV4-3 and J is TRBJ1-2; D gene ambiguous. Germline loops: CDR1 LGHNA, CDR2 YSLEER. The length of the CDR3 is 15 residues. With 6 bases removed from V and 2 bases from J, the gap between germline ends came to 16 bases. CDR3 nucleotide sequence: TGCGCCAGCAGTGTAAGCCGACACACGAACTATGGCTACACCTTC. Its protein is CASSVSRHTNYGYTF.

The CDR3 region has the DNA TGCGCCAGCAGCTTGCAGGGGTATGGAAACACCATATATTTT. Translated, it gives CASSLQGYGNTIYF. V gene TRBV5-1 combines with J gene TRBJ1-3; TRBD1 might be the D (6 bases). V was shortened by 1 base and J by 3 bases, with 8 bases between the two germline ends. The CDR3 is 14 amino acids. Germline CDR1 is SGHRS and CDR2 is YFSETQ.

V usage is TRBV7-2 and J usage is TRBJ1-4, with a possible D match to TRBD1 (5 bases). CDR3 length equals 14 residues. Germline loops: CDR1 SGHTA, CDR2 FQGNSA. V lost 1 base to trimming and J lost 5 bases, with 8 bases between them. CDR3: CASSLVRENEKLFF. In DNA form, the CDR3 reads TGTGCCAGCAGCTTAGTCAGGGAAAATGAAAAACTGTTTTTT.

CDR3 residues: CASRIGLNTEAFF. CDR3 DNA sequence: TGTGCCAGCAGAATCGGGTTGAACACTGAAGCTTTCTTT. This chain links TRBV27 with TRBJ1-1; D is ambiguous. The V gene lost 6 bases and the J gene lost 0 bases, with 8 bases spanning the gap. CDR3 size: 13 residues. From germline, CDR1 is MNHEY and CDR2 SMNVEV (reference sequence).

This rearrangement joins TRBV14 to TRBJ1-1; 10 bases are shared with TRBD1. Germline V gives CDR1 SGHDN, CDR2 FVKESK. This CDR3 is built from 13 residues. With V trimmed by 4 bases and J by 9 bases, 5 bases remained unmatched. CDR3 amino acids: CASSRGQGWKAFF. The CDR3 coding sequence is TGTGCCAGCAGCCGGGGACAGGGGTGGAAAGCTTTCTTT. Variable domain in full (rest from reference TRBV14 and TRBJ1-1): EAGVTQFPSHSVIEKGQTVTLRCDPISGHDNLYWYRRVMGKEIKFLLHFVKESKQDESGMPNNRFLAERTGGTYSTLKVQPAELEDSGVYFCASSRGQGWKAFFGQGTRLTVV.

The CDR3 DNA is TGTGCCATCAGTCGGGGACAGGGAGTCACCGGGGAGCTGTTTTTT. It is translated as CAISRGQGVTGELFF. This rearrangement joins TRBV10-3 to TRBJ2-2; TRBD1 agrees at 9 bases. V gave up 5 bases and J gave up 4 bases; unmatched junction bases: 5. Germline V gene lookup returns CDR1 ENHRY and CDR2 SYGVKD. There are 15 residues in the CDR3.

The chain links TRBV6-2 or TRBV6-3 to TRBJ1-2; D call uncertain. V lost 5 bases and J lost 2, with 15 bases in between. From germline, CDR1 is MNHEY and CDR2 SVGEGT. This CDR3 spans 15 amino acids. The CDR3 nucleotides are TGTGCCAGCAGTGGGCCTGGGTATGGGAACTATGGCTACACCTTC. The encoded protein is CASSGPGYGNYGYTF.

CDR3 bases: TGTGCCAGCAGCCCAAAATTGGGTAGCGGAATTAACACCGGGGAGCTGTTTTTT. As protein: CASSPKLGSGINTGELFF. The gene calls are TRBV7-3 and TRBJ2-2; a possible D gene is TRBD2 (6 bases). The V end lost 5 bases, the J end lost 2 bases, and 21 bases lay between the germline ends. The germline gives CDR1 SGHTA, CDR2 FQGTGA. There are 18 residues in the CDR3.

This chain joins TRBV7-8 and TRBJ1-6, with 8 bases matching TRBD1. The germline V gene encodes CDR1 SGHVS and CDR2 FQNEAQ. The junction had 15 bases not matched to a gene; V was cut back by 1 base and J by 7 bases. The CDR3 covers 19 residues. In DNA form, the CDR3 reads TGTGCCAGCAGCTTAGGTGGACAGGGACTGGGCCTGCAAAATTCACCCCTCCACTTT. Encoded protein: CASSLGGQGLGLQNSPLHF.

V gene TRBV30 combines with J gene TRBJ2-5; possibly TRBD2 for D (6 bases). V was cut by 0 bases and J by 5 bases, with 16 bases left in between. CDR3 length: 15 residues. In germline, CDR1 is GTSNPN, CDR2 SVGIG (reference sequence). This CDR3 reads CAWSVHGSGGETQYF. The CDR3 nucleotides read TGTGCCTGGAGTGTACACGGGAGTGGTGGGGAGACCCAGTACTTC.

The CDR3 here is CASSLPGSNEKLFF. In DNA, the CDR3 is TGTGCCAGCAGCTTGCCAGGGTCTAATGAAAAACTGTTTTTT. The gene calls are TRBV7-9 and TRBJ1-4; possible D gene TRBD1, 5 bases. CDR1 and CDR2 from the germline V gene are SEHNR and FQNEAQ (reference sequence). The V gene lost 3 bases and the J gene lost 3 bases, with 8 bases spanning the gap. This CDR3 spans 14 amino acids.

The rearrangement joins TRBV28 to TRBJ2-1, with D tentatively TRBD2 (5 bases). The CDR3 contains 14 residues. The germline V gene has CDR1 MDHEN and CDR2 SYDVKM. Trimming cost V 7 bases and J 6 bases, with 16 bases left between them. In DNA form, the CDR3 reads TGTGCCAGCACCCGGTCTACTAGTCCCAATGAGCAGTTCTTC. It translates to CASTRSTSPNEQFF.